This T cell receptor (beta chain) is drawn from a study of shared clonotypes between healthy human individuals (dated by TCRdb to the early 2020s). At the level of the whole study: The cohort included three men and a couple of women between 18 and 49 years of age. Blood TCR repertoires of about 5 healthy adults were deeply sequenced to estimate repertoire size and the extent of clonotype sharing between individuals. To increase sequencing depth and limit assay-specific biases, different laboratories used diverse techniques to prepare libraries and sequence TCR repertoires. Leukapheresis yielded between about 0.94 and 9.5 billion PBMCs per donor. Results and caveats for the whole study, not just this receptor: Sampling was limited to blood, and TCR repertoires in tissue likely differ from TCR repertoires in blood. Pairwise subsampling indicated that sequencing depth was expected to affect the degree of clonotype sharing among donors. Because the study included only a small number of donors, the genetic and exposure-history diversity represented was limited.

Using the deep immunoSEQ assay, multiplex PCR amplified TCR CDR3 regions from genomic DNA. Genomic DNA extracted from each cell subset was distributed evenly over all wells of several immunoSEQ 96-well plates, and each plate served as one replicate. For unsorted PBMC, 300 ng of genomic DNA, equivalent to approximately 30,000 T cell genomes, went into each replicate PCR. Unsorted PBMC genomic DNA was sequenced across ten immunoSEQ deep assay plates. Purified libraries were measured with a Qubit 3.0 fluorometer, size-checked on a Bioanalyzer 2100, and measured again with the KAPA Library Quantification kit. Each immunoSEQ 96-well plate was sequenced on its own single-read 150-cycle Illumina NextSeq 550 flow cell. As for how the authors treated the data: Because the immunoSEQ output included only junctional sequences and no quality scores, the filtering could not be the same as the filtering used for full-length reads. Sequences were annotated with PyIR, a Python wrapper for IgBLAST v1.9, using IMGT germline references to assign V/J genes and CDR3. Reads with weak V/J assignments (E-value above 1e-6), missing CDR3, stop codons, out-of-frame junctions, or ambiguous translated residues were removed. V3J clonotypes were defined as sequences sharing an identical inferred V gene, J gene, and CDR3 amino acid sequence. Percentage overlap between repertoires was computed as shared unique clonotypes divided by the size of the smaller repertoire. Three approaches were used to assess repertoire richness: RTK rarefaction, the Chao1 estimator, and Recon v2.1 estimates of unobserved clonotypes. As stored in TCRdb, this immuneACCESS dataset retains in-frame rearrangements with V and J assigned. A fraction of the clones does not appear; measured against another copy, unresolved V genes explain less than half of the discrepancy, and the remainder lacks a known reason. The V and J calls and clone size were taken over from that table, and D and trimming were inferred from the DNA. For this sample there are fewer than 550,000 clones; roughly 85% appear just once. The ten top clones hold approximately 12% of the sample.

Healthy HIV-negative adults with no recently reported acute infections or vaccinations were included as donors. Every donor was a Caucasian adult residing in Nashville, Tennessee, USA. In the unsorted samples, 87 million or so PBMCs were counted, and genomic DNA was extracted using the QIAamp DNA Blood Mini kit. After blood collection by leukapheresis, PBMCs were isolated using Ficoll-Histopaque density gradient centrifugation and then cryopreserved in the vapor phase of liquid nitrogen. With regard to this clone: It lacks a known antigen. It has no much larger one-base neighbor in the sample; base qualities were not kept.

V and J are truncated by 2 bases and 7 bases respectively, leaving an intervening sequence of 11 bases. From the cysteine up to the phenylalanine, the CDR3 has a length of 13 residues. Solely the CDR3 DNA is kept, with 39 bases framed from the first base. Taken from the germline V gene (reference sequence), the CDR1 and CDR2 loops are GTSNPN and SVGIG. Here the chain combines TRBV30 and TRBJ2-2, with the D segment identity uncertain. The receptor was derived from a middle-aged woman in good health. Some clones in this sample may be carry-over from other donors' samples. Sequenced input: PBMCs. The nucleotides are TGTGCCTGGAGTTTGTTCAATAGCGGGGAGCTGTTTTTT. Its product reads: CAWSLFNSGELFF.